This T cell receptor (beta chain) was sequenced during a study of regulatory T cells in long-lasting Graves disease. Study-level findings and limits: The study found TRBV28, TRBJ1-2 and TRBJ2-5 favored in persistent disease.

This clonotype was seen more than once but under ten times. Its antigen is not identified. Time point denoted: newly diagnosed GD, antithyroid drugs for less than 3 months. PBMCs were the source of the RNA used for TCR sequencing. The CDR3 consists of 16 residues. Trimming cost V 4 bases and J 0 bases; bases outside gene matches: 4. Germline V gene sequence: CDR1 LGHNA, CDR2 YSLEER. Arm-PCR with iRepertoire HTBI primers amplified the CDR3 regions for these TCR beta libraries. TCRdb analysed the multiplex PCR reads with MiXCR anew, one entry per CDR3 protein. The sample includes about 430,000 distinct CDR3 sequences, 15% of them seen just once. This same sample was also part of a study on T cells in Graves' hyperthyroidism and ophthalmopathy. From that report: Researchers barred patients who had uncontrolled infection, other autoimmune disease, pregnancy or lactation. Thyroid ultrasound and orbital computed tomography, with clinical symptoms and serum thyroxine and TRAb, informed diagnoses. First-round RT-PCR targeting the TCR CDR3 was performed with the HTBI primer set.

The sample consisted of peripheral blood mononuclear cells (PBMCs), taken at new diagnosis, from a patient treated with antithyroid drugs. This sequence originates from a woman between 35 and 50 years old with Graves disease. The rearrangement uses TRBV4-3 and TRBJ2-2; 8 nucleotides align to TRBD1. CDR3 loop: CASSRGQGANTGELFF. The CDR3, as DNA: TGCGCCAGCAGCCGAGGACAGGGCGCGAACACCGGGGAGCTGTTTTTT.